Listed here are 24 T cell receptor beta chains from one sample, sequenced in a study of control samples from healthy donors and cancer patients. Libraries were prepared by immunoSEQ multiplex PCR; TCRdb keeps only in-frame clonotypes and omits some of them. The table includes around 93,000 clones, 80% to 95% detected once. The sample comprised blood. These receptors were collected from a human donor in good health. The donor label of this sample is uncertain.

CDR3 nucleotides: TGTGCCAGCAGTTATAATCGAGCCTCTCACGAGCAGTACGTC. It is translated as CASSYNRASHEQYV. The chain links TRBV5-5 to TRBJ2-7, with D uncertain. Looked up from germline, CDR1 is SGHKS and CDR2 is YYEKEE (reference sequence). Trimming took 5 bases from V and 5 from J, leaving 17 bases between them. The CDR3 covers 14 residues.

The CDR3 DNA sequence: TGCGCCAGCAGCCAACAGGGATGGGACACTGAAGCTTTCTTT. It specifies CASSQQGWDTEAFF. The chain is built from TRBV5-1 and TRBJ1-1; weak D call: TRBD1 (6 bases). CDR3 length equals 14 residues. V was shortened by 4 bases and J by 3 bases, with 13 bases between the two germline ends. CDR1 is SGHRS, CDR2 YFSETQ, per germline.

CDR3 sequence reads: CASSAEDRGTYEQYF. The CDR3 region has the DNA TGTGCCAGCAGTGCGGAGGACAGGGGGACCTACGAGCAGTACTTC. This chain uses TRBV2 with TRBJ2-7, with TRBD1 matching over 10 bases. Germline V CDR1 and CDR2: SNHLY, FYNNEI. The CDR3 runs to 15 residues. V lost 4 bases, J lost 2 bases, and 5 bases stayed unmatched.

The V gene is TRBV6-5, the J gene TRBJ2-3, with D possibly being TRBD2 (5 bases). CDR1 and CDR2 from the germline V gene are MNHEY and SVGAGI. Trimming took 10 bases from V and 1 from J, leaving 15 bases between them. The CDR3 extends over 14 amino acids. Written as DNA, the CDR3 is TGTGCCACCACGACTTACGGGGGCACAGATACGCAGTATTTT. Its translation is CATTTYGGTDTQYF.

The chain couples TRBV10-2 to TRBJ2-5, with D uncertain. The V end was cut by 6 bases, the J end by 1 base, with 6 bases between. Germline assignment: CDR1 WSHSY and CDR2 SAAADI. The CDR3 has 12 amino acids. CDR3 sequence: CASRGSQETQYF. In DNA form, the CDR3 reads TGCGCCAGCAGGGGGTCCCAAGAGACCCAGTACTTC.

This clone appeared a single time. CDR3 sequence reads: CASSIIQGGSYNEQFF. In DNA, the CDR3 is TGTGCCAGTAGTATTATCCAGGGAGGGTCCTACAATGAGCAGTTCTTC. V usage is TRBV19 and J usage is TRBJ2-1, with 7 bases that match TRBD2. With V trimmed by 3 bases and J by 1 base, 6 bases remained unmatched. This CDR3 is built from 16 residues. Germline values: CDR1 LNHDA, CDR2 SQIVND (reference sequence).

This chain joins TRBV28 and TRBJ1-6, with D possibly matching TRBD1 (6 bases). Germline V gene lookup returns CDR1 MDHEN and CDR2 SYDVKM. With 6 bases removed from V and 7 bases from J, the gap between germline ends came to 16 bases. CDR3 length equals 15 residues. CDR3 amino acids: CASRLTGTQNSPLHF. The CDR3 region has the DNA TGTGCCAGCAGGCTTACCGGGACACAGAATTCACCCCTCCACTTT.

CDR3 protein: CASSQADGGNEQFF. CDR3 sequence (DNA): TGTGCCAGCAGCCAAGCGGACGGAGGGAATGAGCAGTTCTTC. V gene TRBV3-1 (or the pseudogene TRBV3-2) combines with J gene TRBJ2-1; tentatively, D is TRBD2 (6 bases). The CDR3 has 14 amino acids. Trimming pared 1 base from V and 7 bases from J, leaving 11 bases between. The V gene's germline CDR1 is LGHDT and CDR2 YNNKEL (reference sequence).

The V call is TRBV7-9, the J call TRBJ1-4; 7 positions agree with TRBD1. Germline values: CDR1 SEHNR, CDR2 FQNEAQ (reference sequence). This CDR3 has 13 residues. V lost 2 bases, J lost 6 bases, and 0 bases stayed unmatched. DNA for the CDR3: TGTGCCAGCAGCTTAACAGGGGATGAAAAACTGTTTTTT. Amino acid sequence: CASSLTGDEKLFF.

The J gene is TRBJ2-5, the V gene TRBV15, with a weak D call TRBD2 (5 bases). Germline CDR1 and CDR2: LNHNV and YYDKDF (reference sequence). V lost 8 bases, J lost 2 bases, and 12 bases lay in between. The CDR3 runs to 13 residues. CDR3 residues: CATGRHRQETQYF. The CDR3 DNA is TGTGCCACCGGGAGACACCGGCAAGAGACCCAGTACTTC.

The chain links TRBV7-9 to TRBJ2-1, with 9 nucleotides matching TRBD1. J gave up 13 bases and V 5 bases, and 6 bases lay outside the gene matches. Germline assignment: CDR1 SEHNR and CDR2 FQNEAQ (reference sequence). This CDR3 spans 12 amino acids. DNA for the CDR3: TGTGCCAGCAGCAAGGGGGACAGGGAACAGTTCTTC. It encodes CASSKGDREQFF.

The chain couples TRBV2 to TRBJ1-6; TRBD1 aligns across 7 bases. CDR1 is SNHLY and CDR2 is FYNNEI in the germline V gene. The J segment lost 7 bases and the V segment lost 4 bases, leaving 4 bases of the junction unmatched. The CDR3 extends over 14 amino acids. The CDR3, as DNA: TGTGCCAGCAGTGGGGGACAGAGCAATTCACCCCTCCACTTT. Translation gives CASSGGQSNSPLHF.

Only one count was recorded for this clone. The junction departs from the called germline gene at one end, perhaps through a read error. In DNA form, the CDR3 reads TGTGCCACCAGTAAGACAGGGGGTCAAGAGACCCAGTACTTC. Translated, it gives CATSKTGGQETQYF. This chain connects TRBV10-3 to TRBJ2-5, with TRBD1 matching over 9 bases. This CDR3 contains 14 residues. From germline, CDR1 is ENHRY and CDR2 SYGVKD.

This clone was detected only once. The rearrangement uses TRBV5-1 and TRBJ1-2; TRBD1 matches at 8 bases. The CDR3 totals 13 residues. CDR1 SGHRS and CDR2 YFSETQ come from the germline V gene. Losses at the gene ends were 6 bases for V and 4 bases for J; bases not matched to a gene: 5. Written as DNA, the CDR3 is TGCGCCAGCACCCAAGGACAGGGCTATGGCTACACCTTC. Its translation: CASTQGQGYGYTF.

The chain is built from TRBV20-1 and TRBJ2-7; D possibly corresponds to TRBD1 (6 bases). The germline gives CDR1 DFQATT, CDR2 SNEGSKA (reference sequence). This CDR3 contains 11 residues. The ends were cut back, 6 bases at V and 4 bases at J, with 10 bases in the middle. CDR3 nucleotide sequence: TGCAGTGCAGCAGGGGATTACGAGCAGTACTTC. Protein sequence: CSAAGDYEQYF.

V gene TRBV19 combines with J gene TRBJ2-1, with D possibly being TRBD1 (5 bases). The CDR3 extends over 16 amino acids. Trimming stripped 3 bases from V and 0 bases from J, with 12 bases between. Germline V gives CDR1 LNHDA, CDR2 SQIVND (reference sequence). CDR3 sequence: CASSIRTQSSYNEQFF. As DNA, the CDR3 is TGTGCCAGTAGTATTAGGACACAGAGCTCCTACAATGAGCAGTTCTTC.

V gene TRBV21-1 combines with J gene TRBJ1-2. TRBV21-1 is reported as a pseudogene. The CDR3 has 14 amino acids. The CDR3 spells CASSYLSYRYGYTF. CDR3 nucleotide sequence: TGTGCCAGCAGCTACCTAAGTTACCGCTATGGCTACACCTTC.

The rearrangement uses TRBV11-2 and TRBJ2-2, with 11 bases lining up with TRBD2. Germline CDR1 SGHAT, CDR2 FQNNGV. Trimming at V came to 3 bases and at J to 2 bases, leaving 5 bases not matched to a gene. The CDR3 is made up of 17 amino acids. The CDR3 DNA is TGTGCCAGCAGCTTTCGGACTAGCGGGCGAAACACCGGGGAGCTGTTTTTT. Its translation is CASSFRTSGRNTGELFF.

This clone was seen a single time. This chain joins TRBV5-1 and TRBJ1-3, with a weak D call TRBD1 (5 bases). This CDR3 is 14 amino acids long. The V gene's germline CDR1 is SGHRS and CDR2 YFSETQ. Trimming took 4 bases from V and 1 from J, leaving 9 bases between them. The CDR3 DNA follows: TGCGCCAGCAGCGGAGGGACGTCTGGAAACACCATATATTTT. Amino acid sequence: CASSGGTSGNTIYF. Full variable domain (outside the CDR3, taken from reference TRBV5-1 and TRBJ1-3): KAGVTQTPRYLIKTRGQQVTLSCSPISGHRSVSWYQQTPGQGLQFLFEYFSETQRNKGNFPGRFSGRQFSNSRSEMNVSTLELGDSALYLCASSGGTSGNTIYFGEGSWLTVV.

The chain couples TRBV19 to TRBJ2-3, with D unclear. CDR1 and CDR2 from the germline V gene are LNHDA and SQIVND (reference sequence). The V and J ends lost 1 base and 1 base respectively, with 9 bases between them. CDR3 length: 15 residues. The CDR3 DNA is TGTGCCAGTAGTATAGCCCAGATAGGCACAGATACGCAGTATTTT. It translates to CASSIAQIGTDTQYF.

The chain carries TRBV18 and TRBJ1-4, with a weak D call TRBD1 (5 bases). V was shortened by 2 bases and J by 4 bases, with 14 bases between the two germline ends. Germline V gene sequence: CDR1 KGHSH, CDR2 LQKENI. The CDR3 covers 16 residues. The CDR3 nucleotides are TGTGCCAGCTCACCAGGAGACAGCCCTTTTAATGAAAAACTGTTTTTT. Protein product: CASSPGDSPFNEKLFF.

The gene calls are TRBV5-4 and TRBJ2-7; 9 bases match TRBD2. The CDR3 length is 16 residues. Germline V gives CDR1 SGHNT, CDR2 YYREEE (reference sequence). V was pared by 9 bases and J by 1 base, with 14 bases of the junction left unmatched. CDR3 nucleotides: TGTGCCACATCCCGGCCTTCCAGCGGGGGGTCCTACGAGCAGTACTTC. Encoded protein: CATSRPSSGGSYEQYF.

CDR3 sequence reads: CATSDSRETNEKLFF. The CDR3 nucleotides are TGTGCCACCAGTGATTCCAGGGAGACTAATGAAAAACTGTTTTTT. The V and J genes are TRBV24-1 and TRBJ1-4, with D possibly TRBD1 on 5 matching bases. Germline V CDR1 and CDR2: KGHDR, SFDVKD. This CDR3 has 15 amino acids. The V and J ends lost 2 bases and 2 bases respectively, with 8 bases between them.

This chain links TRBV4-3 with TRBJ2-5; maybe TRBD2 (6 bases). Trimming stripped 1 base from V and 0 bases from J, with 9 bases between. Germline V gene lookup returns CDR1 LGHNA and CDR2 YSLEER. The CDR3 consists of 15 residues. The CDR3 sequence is CASSQGGGNQETQYF. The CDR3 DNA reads TGCGCCAGCAGCCAAGGTGGGGGGAACCAAGAGACCCAGTACTTC.